Below are 28 T cell receptor beta chains sequenced from a single sample in a study of blood T cell repertoires in COVID-19. Method: immunoSEQ multiplex PCR; TCRdb's copy keeps in-frame clones and lacks some. Counted here are about 180,000 clones, roughly 88% occurring once; the ten biggest clones make up roughly 3.7%. The sequenced material came from peripheral blood. Every receptor here comes from a woman aged 30 to 39 with acute or convalescent COVID-19.

V and J are TRBV6-5 and TRBJ2-1; 9 bases are a match to TRBD2. The V gene's germline CDR1 is MNHEY and CDR2 SVGAGI. V lost 8 bases to trimming and J lost 0 bases; unmatched junction nucleotides: 2. CDR3 length equals 14 residues. CDR3 bases: TGTGCCAGCTTTAGCGGGAGCTCCTACAATGAGCAGTTCTTC. This sequence encodes CASFSGSSYNEQFF.

For the CDR3, the DNA is TGTGCCAGCAGCCAATTTATGAGCTCCTACAATGAGCAGTTCTTC. This gives the protein CASSQFMSSYNEQFF. V gene TRBV4-2 combines with J gene TRBJ2-1, with D uncertain. V shed 2 bases and J shed 0 bases, with 8 bases lying between them. Germline V CDR1 and CDR2: LGHNA, YNFKEQ. The CDR3 totals 15 residues.

V and J are TRBV19 and TRBJ1-3; possibly TRBD1 for D (5 bases). The germline CDR1 and CDR2 sequences are LNHDA and SQIVND (reference sequence). The CDR3 totals 13 residues. V gave up 4 bases and J gave up 8 bases, with 12 bases separating them. In DNA, the CDR3 is TGTGCCAGTAGTAACCGCGGGGCGGACACCATATATTTT. It specifies CASSNRGADTIYF.

This chain joins TRBV7-8 and TRBJ2-5; 7 nucleotides align to TRBD1. J gave up 2 bases and V 8 bases, and 8 bases lay outside the gene matches. CDR1 SGHVS and CDR2 FQNEAQ come from the germline V gene. The CDR3 consists of 14 residues. The CDR3 coding sequence is TGTGCCAGCGAACCCAGGGGGTCACAAGAGACCCAGTACTTC. It codes for CASEPRGSQETQYF.

The gene calls are TRBV28 and TRBJ1-5; TRBD1 is a possible D gene (5 bases). The CDR3 is 14 amino acids. Germline V lookup: CDR1 MDHEN, CDR2 SYDVKM. V lost 4 bases to trimming and J lost 8 bases, with 15 bases between them. CDR3 coding DNA: TGTGCCAGCAGTTCCGTAAGGGGTCTTGAGCCCCAGCATTTT. This sequence encodes CASSSVRGLEPQHF.

This chain links TRBV15 with TRBJ2-1, with TRBD2 matching 10 bases. V lost 9 bases to trimming and J lost 8 bases; unmatched junction nucleotides: 13. Germline CDR1 and CDR2: LNHNV and YYDKDF (reference sequence). This CDR3 is 15 amino acids long. CDR3 nucleotides: TGTGCCACTCAGAGCGGGAGGGCCCTCCGCCATGAGCAGTTCTTC. This translates into CATQSGRALRHEQFF.

Here the CDR3 reads CASGPSGANVLTF. In DNA form, the CDR3 reads TGTGCCAGCGGGCCCTCTGGGGCCAACGTCCTGACTTTC. The V call is TRBV7-9, the J call TRBJ2-6; no clear D. CDR3 length equals 13 residues. Trimming stripped 8 bases from V and 0 bases from J, with 5 bases between. Germline V gene data show CDR1 as SEHNR and CDR2 as FQNEAQ (reference sequence).

The chain has TRBV21-1 and TRBJ2-3; TRBD2 is the table's D call, not checked against the DNA. TRBV21-1 counts as a pseudogene. The CDR3 runs 14 residues. The CDR3: CASSLAVSADTQYF. DNA for the CDR3: TGTGCCAGCAGTTTAGCGGTTAGTGCAGATACGCAGTATTTT.

This clone was observed a single time. The chain joins TRBV29-1 to TRBJ2-7; perhaps TRBD1 as D (6 bases). The CDR3 consists of 13 residues. The V end was cut by 6 bases, the J end by 2 bases, with 14 bases between. CDR1 and CDR2 from the germline V gene are SQVTM and ANQGSEA. As DNA, the CDR3 is TGCAGCGTAATAACAGGGTTCGCCTACGAGCAGTACTTC. Translating gives CSVITGFAYEQYF.

The chain links TRBV5-8 to TRBJ2-1, with 10 positions matching TRBD2. The CDR3 contains 15 residues. After removal of 2 bases from V and 7 bases from J, the junction contained 6 bases not matched to a gene. The germline V gene encodes CDR1 SGHTS and CDR2 YDEGEE. This chain's CDR3 is CASSLPGLAMNEQFF. Here the CDR3 DNA reads TGTGCCAGCAGCTTACCGGGACTAGCGATGAATGAGCAGTTCTTC.

The chain combines TRBV10-3 with TRBJ2-2; 10 nucleotides agree with TRBD2. Germline assignment: CDR1 ENHRY and CDR2 SYGVKD. The J segment lost 9 bases and the V segment lost 2 bases, leaving 6 bases of the junction unmatched. CDR3 length: 15 amino acids. In DNA, the CDR3 is TGTGCCATCAGTGAGGGGAGCGGGAGGGCCCGGGAGCTGTTTTTT. Residues: CAISEGSGRARELFF.

V gene TRBV29-1 combines with J gene TRBJ2-2, with 8 bases fitting TRBD2. The CDR3 runs 13 residues. Germline lookup yields CDR1 SQVTM and CDR2 ANQGSEA. The trim removed 5 bases at V and 5 bases at J, leaving 4 bases unmatched. CDR3 nucleotides: TGCAGCGTTTTGGCTAGCGGGACCGGGGAGCTGTTTTTT. As protein: CSVLASGTGELFF.

V is TRBV11-2 and J is TRBJ2-7; TRBD1 is a possible D gene (8 bases). Between the trimmed V and J ends, which lost 6 bases and 2 bases, there was a span of 29 bases. In germline, CDR1 is SGHAT, CDR2 FQNNGV. This CDR3 spans 19 amino acids. CDR3 coding DNA: TGTGCCAGCAGAGGGTCGGGACAGGCTTTAGCGGGTTCCGCCTACGAGCAGTACTTC. It codes for CASRGSGQALAGSAYEQYF.

The genes are TRBV2 and TRBJ1-1; 7 nucleotides line up with TRBD1. Losses at the gene ends were 6 bases for V and 1 base for J; bases not matched to a gene: 8. The CDR3 has 15 amino acids. Germline V gene sequence: CDR1 SNHLY, CDR2 FYNNEI. The CDR3 DNA is TGTGCCAGCAGGGGGGACAGTCGGGCGAACACTGAAGCTTTCTTT. It is translated as CASRGDSRANTEAFF.

This clone was seen just once. The chain carries TRBV5-1 and TRBJ2-3, with D perhaps matching TRBD2 (6 bases). V dropped 1 base and J dropped 1 base, with 19 bases sitting between them. Germline CDR1 reads SGHRS; CDR2 reads YFSETQ. This CDR3 contains 18 residues. The CDR3 DNA reads as TGCGCCAGCAGCTTGAGGACAACGACCCCGGGAGGCACAGATACGCAGTATTTT. Protein: CASSLRTTTPGGTDTQYF.

V gene TRBV6-5 combines with J gene TRBJ2-3; 11 bases line up with TRBD1. Losses at the gene ends were 6 bases for V and 2 bases for J; bases not matched to a gene: 4. CDR3 size: 15 residues. CDR1 is MNHEY, CDR2 SVGAGI, per germline. CDR3 sequence reads: CASRWTGGDTDTQYF. The CDR3 DNA sequence: TGTGCCAGCAGATGGACAGGGGGCGACACAGATACGCAGTATTTT.

The chain combines TRBV30 with TRBJ1-1, with no clear D. With 3 bases removed from V and 1 base from J, the gap between germline ends came to 12 bases. Looked up from germline, CDR1 is GTSNPN and CDR2 is SVGIG (reference sequence). The CDR3 consists of 14 residues. For the CDR3, the DNA is TGTGCCTGGAGAGGTGAGGGCAGGAACACTGAAGCTTTCTTT. This gives the protein CAWRGEGRNTEAFF.

The gene calls are TRBV10-1 and TRBJ2-1, with 13 bases aligning to TRBD2. The trim removed 6 bases at V and 12 bases at J, leaving 5 bases unmatched. CDR1 and CDR2 (germline): WNHNN, SYGVQD (reference sequence). The CDR3 spans 13 residues. The CDR3 DNA follows: TGCGCCAGCAGCCTGGGACTAGCGGGACCGCAGTTCTTC. Translating it yields CASSLGLAGPQFF.

The chain combines TRBV5-1 with TRBJ1-2; TRBD1 might be the D (5 bases). The CDR3 covers 14 residues. Germline loops: CDR1 SGHRS, CDR2 YFSETQ. V lost 0 bases to trimming and J lost 6 bases, with 12 bases between them. The CDR3 DNA reads TGCGCCAGCAGCTTGGCCCAGGGATTGAATGGCTACACCTTC. It is translated as CASSLAQGLNGYTF. Filled out from reference TRBV5-1 and TRBJ1-2, the complete variable domain reads KAGVTQTPRYLIKTRGQQVTLSCSPISGHRSVSWYQQTPGQGLQFLFEYFSETQRNKGNFPGRFSGRQFSNSRSEMNVSTLELGDSALYLCASSLAQGLNGYTFGSGTRLTVV.

V is TRBV2 and J is TRBJ2-6, with D uncertain. Trimming stripped 8 bases from V and 0 bases from J, with 5 bases between. CDR3 length: 13 amino acids. Germline CDR1 reads SNHLY; CDR2 reads FYNNEI. This CDR3 is CASVLSGANVLTF. Written as DNA, the CDR3 is TGTGCCAGCGTCCTCTCTGGGGCCAACGTCCTGACTTTC.

The chain employs TRBV5-6 and TRBJ1-4; 12 bases align to TRBD1. V shed 6 bases and J 6 bases; nucleotides not matched to a gene: 3. This CDR3 is 14 amino acids long. The germline gives CDR1 SGHDT, CDR2 YYEEEE. CDR3 protein: CASMGTGGDEKLFF. DNA for the CDR3: TGTGCCAGCATGGGGACAGGGGGCGATGAAAAACTGTTTTTT.

The rearrangement uses TRBV3-1 (or the pseudogene TRBV3-2) and TRBJ2-7; 10 positions match TRBD2. The junction had 9 bases not matched to a gene; V was cut back by 4 bases and J by 0 bases. The CDR3 extends over 17 amino acids. The germline gives CDR1 LGHDT, CDR2 YNNKEL (reference sequence). CDR3 amino acids: CASSPRSSGRSSYEQYF. CDR3 coding DNA: TGTGCCAGCAGCCCTCGGAGTAGCGGGAGGAGCTCCTACGAGCAGTACTTC.

The chain couples TRBV6-5 to TRBJ2-5; 7 bases align to TRBD1. V lost 4 bases, J lost 1 base, and 6 bases stayed unmatched. CDR1 is MNHEY and CDR2 is SVGAGI in the germline V gene. CDR3 size: 15 residues. DNA of the CDR3: TGTGCCAGCAGTTCCCGACAGGGCAGCCAAGAGACCCAGTACTTC. Protein product: CASSSRQGSQETQYF.

The V gene is TRBV10-3, the J gene TRBJ2-1; 11 nucleotides agree with TRBD2. The CDR3 covers 15 residues. With V trimmed by 10 bases and J by 9 bases, 14 bases remained unmatched. The germline V gene has CDR1 ENHRY and CDR2 SYGVKD. The CDR3 nucleotides are TGTGCCACCTCCCCCGGAGGTAGCGGGAGGGTTGAGCAGTTCTTC. It encodes CATSPGGSGRVEQFF.

The table lists this clone with a count of one. The chain employs TRBV24-1 and TRBJ2-5; D remains unclear. This CDR3 has 14 amino acids. From germline, CDR1 is KGHDR and CDR2 SFDVKD. Trimming left V 3 bases short and J 5 bases short, with 12 bases between. CDR3 bases: TGTGCCACCAGTGATCCCCGGGTGGATGAGACCCAGTACTTC. This codes for CATSDPRVDETQYF.

The chain has TRBV6-1 and TRBJ2-3; D possibly corresponds to TRBD2 (6 bases). With 1 base removed from V and 11 bases from J, the gap between germline ends came to 13 bases. This CDR3 region has 13 residues. The V gene's germline CDR1 is MNHNS and CDR2 SASEGT. CDR3 coding DNA: TGTGCCAGCAGTGAAGGGGTGGGGCGGGAGCAGTATTTT. Translating it yields CASSEGVGREQYF.

This clone occurred a few times. The genes are TRBV19 and TRBJ1-5, with 7 positions matching TRBD1. V shed 3 bases and J 16 bases; nucleotides not matched to a gene: 9. CDR3 size: 12 residues. Per the germline V gene, CDR1 is LNHDA and CDR2 is SQIVND (reference sequence). As DNA, the CDR3 is TGTGCCAGTAGTATCGGGCAGGGGGTACTACATTTT. It specifies CASSIGQGVLHF.

The chain uses TRBV5-1 and TRBJ2-5; D is perhaps TRBD2 (6 bases). Germline CDR1 SGHRS, CDR2 YFSETQ. CDR3 length: 13 residues. Trimming left V 0 bases short and J 7 bases short, with 10 bases between. The CDR3 DNA sequence: TGCGCCAGCAGCTTGGGGGTCGGGAGGACCCAGTACTTC. It is translated as CASSLGVGRTQYF.